The clone carrying this TCR beta chain was counted ten times or more. The antigen remains undetermined. The data originate from a study of T cells after yellow fever vaccination. Overall study results and limits: The appearance of a small share of clonotypes in both CD4 and CD8 compartments was observed. Abundant bulk-derived clonotypes could contaminate FACS-sorted repertoires.

Making TCR cDNA involved 5'RACE template switching, which added UMIs and a universal primer site. TCRdb passed the 5' RACE reads through MiXCR, listing each CDR3 protein once. The table lists about 240,000 distinct CDR3 sequences, over 3% of them singletons. The V and J ends lost 2 bases and 8 bases respectively, with 9 bases between them. The V gene's germline CDR1 is SGHTA and CDR2 FQGNSA. The CDR3 runs to 12 residues. The chain links TRBV7-2 to TRBJ1-2, with D perhaps matching TRBD1 (5 bases). The specimen was PBMCs, collected 15 days after the yellow fever booster vaccination. This TCR came from a man aged 18 to 30 who received the YFV17D yellow fever vaccine. The CDR3 DNA reads as TGTGCCAGCAGCTTATGGGGGGACGGCTACACCTTC. It encodes CASSLWGDGYTF.